The next 3 T cell receptor beta chains were all read from a single sample in a study of control samples from healthy donors and cancer patients. The method was immunoSEQ multiplex PCR; TCRdb's version includes in-frame clones alone and lacks a portion of them. This table holds roughly 130,000 clones, approximately 90% found once. The sample was blood. These receptors all stem from a young woman in good health.

This chain joins TRBV2 and TRBJ1-5, with D tentatively TRBD1 (5 bases). V shed 4 bases and J shed 0 bases, with 10 bases lying between them. The CDR3 contains 15 residues. Germline CDR1 SNHLY, CDR2 FYNNEI. CDR3 amino acids: CASSVTGVSNQPQHF. CDR3 in DNA: TGTGCCAGCAGTGTAACAGGAGTTAGCAATCAGCCCCAGCATTTT.

The chain is built from TRBV6-5 and TRBJ1-1; D uncertain. The CDR3 totals 13 residues. V lost 6 bases and J lost 5, with 13 bases in between. Germline-derived CDR1 and CDR2 are MNHEY and SVGAGI. CDR3 protein: CASRSIQETEAFF. As DNA, the CDR3 is TGTGCCAGCAGGTCTATCCAGGAAACTGAAGCTTTCTTT.

This clone has a single count. The genes are TRBV27 and TRBJ1-3; TRBD1 agrees at 7 bases. The CDR3 consists of 13 residues. V dropped 6 bases and J dropped 4; count of bases not matched to a gene: 3. Germline values: CDR1 MNHEY, CDR2 SMNVEV (reference sequence). CDR3 protein: CASRPRGGNTIYF. In DNA, the CDR3 is TGTGCCAGCAGACCCAGGGGGGGAAACACCATATATTTT.